Listed here are 30 T cell receptor beta chains from one sample, sequenced in a study of vaccination and CD4 T cells after COVID-19. Treatment given: roughly 11-day PBMC culture with coronavirus spike peptide pools or control peptides (ViraFEST assay). Cultured CD4+ T cell DNA underwent sequencing with the Oncomine TCR Beta short-read assay. Each CDR3 protein gets one entry after TCRdb re-called the PCR reads with MiXCR. The sample holds about 16,000 distinct CDR3 sequences; about 56% are singletons and the top ten take less than 20%. These TCRs' antigens remain unknown. This specimen consisted of CD4+ T cells from blood, cultured in vitro, obtained before SARS-CoV-2 vaccination. The receptors were sampled from a human donor who had recovered from COVID-19.

In its sample, this clonotype was seen once. The chain links TRBV2 to TRBJ2-7; 7 bases align to TRBD2. The germline V gene has CDR1 SNHLY and CDR2 FYNNEI. This CDR3 has 15 residues. V shed 3 bases and J 3 bases; nucleotides not matched to a gene: 8. CDR3 sequence: CASSDGLGPYYEQYF. Written as DNA, the CDR3 is TGTGCCAGCAGTGACGGACTAGGTCCTTACTACGAGCAGTACTTC.

V and J are TRBV20-1 and TRBJ2-1, with D possibly being TRBD1 (5 bases). V was shortened by 1 base and J by 7 bases, with 8 bases between the two germline ends. Germline CDR1 and CDR2: DFQATT and SNEGSKA (reference sequence). This CDR3 is built from 12 residues. The CDR3 protein is CSARANRNEQFF. The CDR3 DNA reads TGCAGTGCTAGAGCCAACAGGAATGAGCAGTTCTTC.

V usage is TRBV20-1 and J usage is TRBJ2-2, with 8 nucleotides matching TRBD2. Germline loops: CDR1 DFQATT, CDR2 SNEGSKA (reference sequence). There are 14 residues in the CDR3. Losses at the gene ends were 0 bases for V and 5 bases for J; bases not matched to a gene: 2. This CDR3 is CSARDASGTGELFF. The CDR3 nucleotides read TGCAGTGCTAGAGATGCTAGCGGGACCGGGGAGCTGTTTTTT.

The chain links TRBV7-9 to TRBJ2-3; no reliable D call. The germline V gene has CDR1 SEHNR and CDR2 FQNEAQ (reference sequence). This CDR3 region has 13 residues. Between the trimmed V and J ends, which lost 5 bases and 2 bases, there was a span of 8 bases. CDR3 sequence: CASSRISTDTQYF. The CDR3 region has the DNA TGTGCCAGCAGCCGAATTTCCACAGATACGCAGTATTTT.

This clonotype was counted a few times. The chain combines TRBV2 with TRBJ1-5; TRBD1 aligns across 7 bases. The V segment lost 5 bases and the J segment 4 bases; nucleotides outside the gene matches: 8. Germline V gene lookup returns CDR1 SNHLY and CDR2 FYNNEI. The CDR3 has 15 amino acids. The CDR3 coding sequence is TGTGCCAGCAGTAGGGGGCAGGTGGAAAATCAGCCCCAGCATTTT. It codes for CASSRGQVENQPQHF.

This chain uses TRBV28 with TRBJ2-1; TRBD2 matches at 9 bases. There are 16 residues in the CDR3. Per germline, CDR1 MDHEN and CDR2 SYDVKM. With V trimmed by 3 bases and J by 5 bases, 8 bases remained unmatched. The CDR3 nucleotides are TGTGCCAGCAGTTTTTCTAGCGGGACTACCCACAATGAGCAGTTCTTC. Its protein product is CASSFSSGTTHNEQFF.

The chain uses TRBV6-1 and TRBJ1-1, with 8 positions matching TRBD1. CDR3 length equals 14 residues. Germline V lookup: CDR1 MNHNS, CDR2 SASEGT. Losses at the gene ends were 7 bases for V and 0 bases for J; bases not matched to a gene: 4. CDR3 sequence reads: CASILTGVNTEAFF. The DNA of the CDR3 is TGTGCCAGCATTCTGACAGGGGTGAACACTGAAGCTTTCTTT.

The gene calls are TRBV20-1 and TRBJ2-3; TRBD2 agrees at 8 bases. CDR1 DFQATT and CDR2 SNEGSKA come from the germline V gene (reference sequence). The CDR3 contains 12 residues. V dropped 7 bases and J dropped 1; count of bases not matched to a gene: 1. CDR3 in amino acids: CSETSGTDTQYF. The CDR3 coding sequence is TGCAGTGAGACTAGCGGCACAGATACGCAGTATTTT.

The V and J genes are TRBV27 and TRBJ2-2; D not certain. Trimming took off 1 base at V and 8 bases at J, with 23 bases between the two ends. The CDR3 runs 18 residues. From germline, CDR1 is MNHEY and CDR2 SMNVEV (reference sequence). This chain's CDR3 is CASSLFFSFRRSTGELFF. In DNA form, the CDR3 reads TGTGCCAGCAGTTTATTCTTTAGCTTTAGACGGTCGACGGGGGAGCTGTTTTTT.

This clonotype was recorded a few times. The chain recombines TRBV20-1 with TRBJ1-6; 7 bases are shared with TRBD1. Germline V gives CDR1 DFQATT, CDR2 SNEGSKA (reference sequence). J lost 6 bases, V lost 7 bases, and 12 bases had no gene match. The CDR3 is 15 residues long. CDR3 in amino acids: CSGKEGTAFNSPLHF. The CDR3 nucleotides read TGCAGTGGCAAAGAGGGGACAGCTTTTAATTCACCCCTCCACTTT.

The chain links TRBV11-3 to TRBJ2-1, with 7 bases identical to TRBD2. V shed 1 base and J 2 bases; nucleotides not matched to a gene: 8. This CDR3 spans 17 amino acids. Germline values: CDR1 SGHNT, CDR2 YENEEA. The CDR3 here is CASSLVFGGGTYNEQFF. In DNA form, the CDR3 reads TGTGCCAGCAGCTTAGTATTCGGGGGAGGGACCTACAATGAGCAGTTCTTC.

The chain carries TRBV7-9 and TRBJ1-1; D unclear. The CDR3 consists of 12 residues. Trimming pared 5 bases from V and 5 bases from J, leaving 9 bases between. Germline V gene lookup returns CDR1 SEHNR and CDR2 FQNEAQ (reference sequence). CDR3: CASSAVTTEAFF. DNA of the CDR3: TGTGCCAGCAGCGCCGTAACAACTGAAGCTTTCTTT.

The chain employs TRBV30 and TRBJ2-1, with 7 bases lining up with TRBD2. The CDR3 runs to 12 residues. The ends lost 1 base at V and 15 bases at J; junction bases unmatched: 9. From germline, CDR1 is GTSNPN and CDR2 SVGIG (reference sequence). CDR3 nucleotide sequence: TGTGCCTGGAGTGCCCTCGGCACGGGGGGGTTCTTC. The encoded protein is CAWSALGTGGFF. The whole variable domain, remainder taken from reference TRBV30 and TRBJ2-1, is SQTIHQWPATLVQPVGSPLSLECTVEGTSNPNLYWYRQAAGRGLQLLFYSVGIGQISSEVPQNLSASRPQDRQFILSSKKLLLSDSGFYLCAWSALGTGGFFGPGTRLTVL.

The CDR3 sequence is CATSRDYRAYGYTF. The CDR3 DNA reads as TGTGCCACCAGCAGAGATTACAGGGCCTATGGCTACACCTTC. The chain uses TRBV15 and TRBJ1-2; possible D gene TRBD1, 6 bases. This CDR3 comprises 14 residues. Germline values: CDR1 LNHNV, CDR2 YYDKDF (reference sequence). The V end lost 0 bases, the J end lost 4 bases, and 9 bases lay between the germline ends.

This clonotype was observed a handful of times. This chain links TRBV6-1 with TRBJ2-3, with D perhaps matching TRBD2 (6 bases). The CDR3 loop spans 13 amino acids. Trimming stripped 8 bases from V and 2 bases from J, with 11 bases between. Looked up from germline, CDR1 is MNHNS and CDR2 is SASEGT. The CDR3 DNA follows: TGTGCCAGCTCGTGGGGGGTCACAGATACGCAGTATTTT. Its translation is CASSWGVTDTQYF.

The V and J genes are TRBV18 and TRBJ2-5, with 7 bases lining up with TRBD1. Germline V gene lookup returns CDR1 KGHSH and CDR2 LQKENI. The CDR3 sequence is 13 residues long. V shed 3 bases, J shed 2 bases, and the junction held 0 bases outside the gene matches. The DNA for the CDR3 is TGTGCCAGCTCACCGGGACAGCAAGAGACCCAGTACTTC. Its translation: CASSPGQQETQYF.

As DNA, the CDR3 is TGCAGTGCTAGAGAAGGCGGGAGGGCGAGAAACTACGAGCAGTACTTC. Residues: CSAREGGRARNYEQYF. V and J are TRBV20-1 and TRBJ2-7, with 9 bases fitting TRBD2. Germline CDR1 DFQATT, CDR2 SNEGSKA (reference sequence). Trimming at V came to 0 bases and at J to 3 bases, leaving 9 bases not matched to a gene. The CDR3 is 16 residues long.

The chain uses TRBV7-9 and TRBJ2-3; D may match TRBD1 or TRBD2 (5 bases each). The V end lost 1 base, the J end lost 6 bases, and 11 bases lay between the germline ends. The CDR3 extends over 14 amino acids. In germline, CDR1 is SEHNR, CDR2 FQNEAQ (reference sequence). The DNA of the CDR3 is TGTGCCAGCAGCTTAGGAGGGGCCGGGGATACGCAGTATTTT. Protein: CASSLGGAGDTQYF.

The rearrangement joins TRBV21-1 to TRBJ2-3; the table gives TRBD1 as D, unverified against the DNA. TRBV21-1 constitutes a pseudogene. The CDR3 totals 15 residues. DNA of the CDR3: TGTGCCAGCAGCAAAGGGACAGGGCTCGCAGATACGCAGTATTTT. Amino acids: CASSKGTGLADTQYF.

The J gene is TRBJ1-2, the V gene TRBV20-1; unclear D gene. CDR1 is DFQATT, CDR2 SNEGSKA, per germline (reference sequence). This CDR3 is built from 15 residues. The germline V and J ends were trimmed by 2 bases and 0 bases, with 13 bases remaining between them. The CDR3 here is CSARSADSPNYGYTF. DNA for the CDR3: TGCAGTGCTAGATCAGCAGATTCACCTAACTATGGCTACACCTTC.

The CDR3 sequence: CSARDPRDRETQYF. CDR3 nucleotide sequence: TGCAGTGCTAGAGATCCGAGAGACAGAGAGACCCAGTACTTC. The rearrangement joins TRBV20-1 to TRBJ2-5; D possibly corresponds to TRBD1 (5 bases). Germline CDR1 DFQATT, CDR2 SNEGSKA (reference sequence). Trimming took 0 bases from V and 4 from J, leaving 12 bases between them. This CDR3 is 14 amino acids long.

V gene TRBV20-1 combines with J gene TRBJ1-3, with D perhaps TRBD1 (5 bases). Germline CDR1 is DFQATT and CDR2 is SNEGSKA (reference sequence). Trimming stripped 6 bases from V and 0 bases from J, with 12 bases between. The CDR3 is 14 residues long. The CDR3 loop reads CSARPGTSGNTIYF. The CDR3 DNA sequence: TGCAGTGCCCGCCCAGGGACCTCTGGAAACACCATATATTTT.

This rearrangement joins TRBV20-1 to TRBJ1-1; D unresolved. Trimming stripped 5 bases from V and 2 bases from J, with 15 bases between. The germline CDR1 and CDR2 sequences are DFQATT and SNEGSKA (reference sequence). The CDR3 runs to 14 residues. CDR3 coding DNA: TGCAGTGCTCAGATAGCTACGGGTAACACTGAAGCTTTCTTT. As protein: CSAQIATGNTEAFF.

This rearrangement joins TRBV20-1 to TRBJ1-5; D is undetermined. CDR1 is DFQATT and CDR2 is SNEGSKA in the germline V gene (reference sequence). V lost 3 bases and J lost 6, with 15 bases in between. The CDR3 loop spans 14 amino acids. The CDR3 DNA is TGCAGTGCTAGTCTCGGGAGGGCCCCTCAGCCCCAGCATTTT. Protein sequence: CSASLGRAPQPQHF.

V and J are TRBV28 and TRBJ1-2; no definite D call. CDR3 length: 15 amino acids. Trimming pared 6 bases from V and 0 bases from J, leaving 14 bases between. Germline CDR1 reads MDHEN; CDR2 reads SYDVKM. The CDR3 nucleotides are TGTGCCAGCAGGCCGGGTGGCAGTTCTAACTATGGCTACACCTTC. Translated, it gives CASRPGGSSNYGYTF.

J is TRBJ1-5 and V is TRBV28; 7 bases match TRBD1. Germline values: CDR1 MDHEN, CDR2 SYDVKM. The CDR3 is 16 amino acids. J gave up 0 bases and V 5 bases, and 7 bases lay outside the gene matches. The CDR3 DNA sequence: TGTGCCAGCAGTCTAATAGACAGGGCTAGCAATCAGCCCCAGCATTTT. It specifies CASSLIDRASNQPQHF.

The CDR3 DNA sequence: TGTGCCAGCGGGAGGTCGAACGAGCAGTACTTC. Its translation is CASGRSNEQYF. The J gene is TRBJ2-7, the V gene TRBV27; D perhaps matches TRBD2 (6 bases). The CDR3 has 11 amino acids. Trimming cost V 8 bases and J 5 bases, with 10 bases left between them. Germline V gene data show CDR1 as MNHEY and CDR2 as SMNVEV (reference sequence).

The rearrangement joins TRBV27 to TRBJ1-5, with a possible D match to TRBD1 (5 bases). V gave up 5 bases and J gave up 3 bases, with 17 bases separating them. Germline V CDR1 and CDR2: MNHEY, SMNVEV (reference sequence). The CDR3 spans 16 residues. For the CDR3, the DNA is TGTGCCAGCAGTCCTCGGGTACAGGTGAACAATCAGCCCCAGCATTTT. Residues: CASSPRVQVNNQPQHF.

This clonotype has more than one count but fewer than ten. The V gene is TRBV24-1, the J gene TRBJ2-7, with 7 bases that match TRBD1. J was trimmed by 0 bases and V by 4 bases; bases with no gene match: 11. Germline CDR1 KGHDR, CDR2 SFDVKD. The CDR3 has 17 residues. CDR3 DNA sequence: TGTGCCACCAGTGACTCCGGGACAGCACCCTTCTCCTACGAGCAGTACTTC. Translation gives CATSDSGTAPFSYEQYF.

This rearrangement joins TRBV18 to TRBJ2-5; a weak D match, TRBD2 (6 bases). V was shortened by 7 bases and J by 4 bases, with 16 bases between the two germline ends. This CDR3 is 14 amino acids long. Germline loops: CDR1 KGHSH, CDR2 LQKENI. The chain's CDR3 is CASFQNGDSETQYF. Written as DNA, the CDR3 is TGTGCCAGCTTCCAGAACGGGGACTCAGAGACCCAGTACTTC.